This record concerns one TCR beta chain sequence. Its target is not known. The protocol was immunoSEQ multiplex PCR, while the TCRdb copy is restricted to in-frame clones and leaves out a portion. Of about 110,000 clones listed, more than 70% were seen once; the top ten hold less than 3.5%. These data belong to a study of T cell responses to AZD1222 COVID-19 vaccine. Study results and limitations: Along spike, vaccine-associated CD4 TCRs were found throughout, with dominance at 160-218 and 743-854.

The germline V gene encodes CDR1 MNHEY and CDR2 SVGAGI. This CDR3 contains 12 residues. V was pared by 6 bases and J by 1 base, with 6 bases between. This TCR was recovered from an adult in good health. This sample comprised peripheral blood, obtained on day 0 of AZD1222 vaccination. The chain has TRBV6-5 and TRBJ1-2; D gene uncertain. Written as DNA, the CDR3 is TGTGCCAGCAGCCGACATAACTATGGCTACACCTTC. Amino acid sequence: CASSRHNYGYTF.